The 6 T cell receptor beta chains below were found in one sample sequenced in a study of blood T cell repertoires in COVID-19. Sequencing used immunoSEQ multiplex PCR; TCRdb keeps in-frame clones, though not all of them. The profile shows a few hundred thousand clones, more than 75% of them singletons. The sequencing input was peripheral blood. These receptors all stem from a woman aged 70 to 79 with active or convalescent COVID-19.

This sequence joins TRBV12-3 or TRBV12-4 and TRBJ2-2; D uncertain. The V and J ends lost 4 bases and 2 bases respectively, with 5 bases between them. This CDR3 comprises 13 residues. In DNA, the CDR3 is TGTGCCAGCAGTTCACAAAACACCGGGGAGCTGTTTTTT. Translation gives CASSSQNTGELFF.

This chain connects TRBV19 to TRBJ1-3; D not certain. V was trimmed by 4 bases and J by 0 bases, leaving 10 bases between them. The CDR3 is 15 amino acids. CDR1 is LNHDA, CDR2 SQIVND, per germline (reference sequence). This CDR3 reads CASSNPGISGNTIYF. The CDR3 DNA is TGTGCCAGTAGTAACCCGGGGATCTCTGGAAACACCATATATTTT.

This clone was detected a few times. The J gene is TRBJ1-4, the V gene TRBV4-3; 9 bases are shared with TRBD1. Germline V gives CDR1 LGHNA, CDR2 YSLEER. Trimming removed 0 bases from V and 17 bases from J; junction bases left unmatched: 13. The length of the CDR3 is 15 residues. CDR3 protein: CASSQDLQGAGILFF. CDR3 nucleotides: TGCGCCAGCAGCCAAGACCTACAGGGGGCAGGAATCCTTTTTTTT.

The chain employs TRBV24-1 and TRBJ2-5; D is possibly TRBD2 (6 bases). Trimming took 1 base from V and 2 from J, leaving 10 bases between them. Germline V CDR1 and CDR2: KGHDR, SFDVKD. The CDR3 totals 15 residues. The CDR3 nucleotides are TGTGCCACCAGTGATTTTTTCGGGACTCAAGAGACCCAGTACTTC. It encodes CATSDFFGTQETQYF.

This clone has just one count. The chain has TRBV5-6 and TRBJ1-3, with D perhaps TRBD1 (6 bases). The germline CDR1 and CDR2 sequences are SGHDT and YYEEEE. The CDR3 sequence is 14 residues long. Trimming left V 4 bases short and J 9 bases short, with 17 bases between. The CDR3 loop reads CASSRIGQQGTIYF. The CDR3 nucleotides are TGTGCCAGCAGCCGAATTGGCCAACAGGGCACCATATATTTT. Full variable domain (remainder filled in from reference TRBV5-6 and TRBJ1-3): DAGVTQSPTHLIKTRGQQVTLRCSPKSGHDTVSWYQQALGQGPQFIFQYYEEEERQRGNFPDRFSGHQFPNYSSELNVNALLLGDSALYLCASSRIGQQGTIYFGEGSWLTVV.

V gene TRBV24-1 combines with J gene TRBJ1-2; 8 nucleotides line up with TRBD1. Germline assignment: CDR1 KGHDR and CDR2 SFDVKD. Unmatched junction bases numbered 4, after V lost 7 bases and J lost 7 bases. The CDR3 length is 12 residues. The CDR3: CATSRTGSGYTF. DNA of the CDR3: TGTGCCACCAGCCGGACAGGGTCTGGCTACACCTTC.